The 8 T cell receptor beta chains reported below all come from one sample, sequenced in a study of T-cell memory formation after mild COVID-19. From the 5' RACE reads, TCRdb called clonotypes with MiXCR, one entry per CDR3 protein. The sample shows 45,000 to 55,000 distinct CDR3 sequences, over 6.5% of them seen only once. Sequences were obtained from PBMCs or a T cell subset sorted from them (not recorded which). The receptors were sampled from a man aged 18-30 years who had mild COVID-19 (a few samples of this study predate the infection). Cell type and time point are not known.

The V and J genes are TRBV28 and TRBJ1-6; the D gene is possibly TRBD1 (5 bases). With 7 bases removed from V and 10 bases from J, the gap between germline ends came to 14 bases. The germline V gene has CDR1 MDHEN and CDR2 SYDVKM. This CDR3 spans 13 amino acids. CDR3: CASTPRGGSPLHF. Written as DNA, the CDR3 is TGTGCCAGCACCCCAAGGGGTGGCTCACCCCTCCACTTT.

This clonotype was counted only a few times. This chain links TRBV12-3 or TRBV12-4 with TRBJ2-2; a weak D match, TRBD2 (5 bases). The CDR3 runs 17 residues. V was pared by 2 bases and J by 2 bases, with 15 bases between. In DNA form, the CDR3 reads TGTGCCAGCAGTTTACATCCCACCGGACTTAACACCGGGGAGCTGTTTTTT. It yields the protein CASSLHPTGLNTGELFF.

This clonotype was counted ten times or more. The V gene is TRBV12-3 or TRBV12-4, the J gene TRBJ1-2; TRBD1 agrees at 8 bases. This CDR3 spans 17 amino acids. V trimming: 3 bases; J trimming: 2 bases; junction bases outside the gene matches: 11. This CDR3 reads CASSFLLYRGKNYGYTF. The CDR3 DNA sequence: TGTGCCAGCAGTTTCCTTCTCTACAGGGGGAAGAACTATGGCTACACCTTC.

DNA for the CDR3: TGTGCCACAGGGGCAGGAAATGAAAAACTGTTTTTT. This gives the protein CATGAGNEKLFF. V is TRBV2 and J is TRBJ1-4, with D tentatively TRBD1 (6 bases). From germline, CDR1 is SNHLY and CDR2 FYNNEI. The ends were cut back, 10 bases at V and 5 bases at J, with 11 bases in the middle. The CDR3 has 12 residues. The whole variable domain, filled in from reference TRBV2 and TRBJ1-4, reads EPEVTQTPSHQVTQMGQEVILRCVPISNHLYFYWYRQILGQKVEFLVSFYNNEISEKSEIFDDQFSVERPDGSNFTLKIRSTKLEDSAMYFCATGAGNEKLFFGSGTQLSVL.

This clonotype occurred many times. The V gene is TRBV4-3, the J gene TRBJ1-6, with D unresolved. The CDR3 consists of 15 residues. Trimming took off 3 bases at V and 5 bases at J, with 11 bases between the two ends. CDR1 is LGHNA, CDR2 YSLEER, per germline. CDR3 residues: CASSQTWGDNSPLHF. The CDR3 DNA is TGCGCCAGCAGCCAGACATGGGGAGATAATTCACCCCTCCACTTT.

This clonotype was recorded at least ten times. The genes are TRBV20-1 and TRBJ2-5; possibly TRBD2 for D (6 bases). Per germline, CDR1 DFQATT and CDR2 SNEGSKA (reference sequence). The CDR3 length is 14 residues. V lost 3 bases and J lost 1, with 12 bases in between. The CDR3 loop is CSASPGVFQETQYF. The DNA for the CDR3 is TGCAGTGCTAGCCCGGGGGTATTCCAAGAGACCCAGTACTTC.

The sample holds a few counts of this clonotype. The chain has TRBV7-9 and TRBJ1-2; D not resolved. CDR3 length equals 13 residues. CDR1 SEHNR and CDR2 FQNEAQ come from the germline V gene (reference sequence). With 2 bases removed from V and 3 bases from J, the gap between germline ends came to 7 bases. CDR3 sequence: CASSLYFDYGYTF. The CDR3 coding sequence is TGTGCCAGCAGCTTATATTTCGACTATGGCTACACCTTC.

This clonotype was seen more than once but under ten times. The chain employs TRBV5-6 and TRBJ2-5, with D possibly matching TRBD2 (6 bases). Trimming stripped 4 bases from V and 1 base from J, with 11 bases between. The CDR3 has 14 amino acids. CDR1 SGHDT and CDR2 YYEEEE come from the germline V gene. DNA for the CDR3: TGTGCCAGCAGCACGGCGGGAAGCCAAGAGACCCAGTACTTC. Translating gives CASSTAGSQETQYF. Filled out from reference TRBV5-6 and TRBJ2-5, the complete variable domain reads DAGVTQSPTHLIKTRGQQVTLRCSPKSGHDTVSWYQQALGQGPQFIFQYYEEEERQRGNFPDRFSGHQFPNYSSELNVNALLLGDSALYLCASSTAGSQETQYFGPGTRLLVL.